This is a list of T cell receptor beta chains from one sample in a study of shared clonotypes between healthy human individuals. Some clones are missing from TCRdb's copy, which holds only in-frame ones; the method was immunoSEQ multiplex PCR. The repertoire consists of 300,000 to 350,000 clones, with about 73% occurring once and the leading ten covering under 11%. Sequenced material: memory CD4+ T cells sorted from blood. The receptors shown here come from a man aged 30-40 years in good health. Both conserved end residues are part of each CDR3. The order of the fields is J gene, V gene, CDR3 length, CDR3 protein.

TRBJ2-3,TRBV10-3,15,CAISESRGLADTQYF
TRBJ2-6,TRBV15,15,CATSRAGSGANVLTF
TRBJ1-5,TRBV5-1,13,CASSSSGGQPQHF
TRBJ1-1,TRBV6-1,12,CASSEAHREAFF
TRBJ2-3,TRBV11-2,13,CASRGSGRDTQYF
TRBJ2-7,TRBV10-3,13,CAILRQGTYEQYF
TRBJ1-4,TRBV28,13,CASYQARVEKLFF
TRBJ1-3,TRBV15,17,CATSRDGLQGAGNTIYF
TRBJ2-7,TRBV15,14,CATRDDRSSYEQYF
TRBJ2-6,TRBV4-3,18,CASSQEGLAGAGANVLTF
TRBJ2-7,TRBV2,14,CASRPRALTYEQYF
TRBJ2-6,TRBV9,18,CASSLRGSPIPGANVLTF
TRBJ2-3,TRBV2,12,CASRETGDTQYF
TRBJ1-5,TRBV19,17,CASILSDRRVRNQPQHF
TRBJ2-2,TRBV14,16,CASSHTGTGDTGELFF
TRBJ2-1,TRBV9,17,CASSYGLAGDMVDEQFF
TRBJ2-7,TRBV5-5,12,CASSFGAYEQYF
TRBJ2-5,TRBV27,15,CASSLDRGGQETQYF
TRBJ2-7,TRBV6-1,11,CASSGGGEQYF
TRBJ2-3,TRBV30,13,CAWSGGYTDTQYF
TRBJ2-2,TRBV19,16,CASTIGGATNTGELFF
TRBJ2-3,TRBV2,15,CASSAEGLFPDTQYF
TRBJ1-3,TRBV30,13,CAWKRNSGNTIYF
TRBJ2-1,TRBV28,17,CASSRTGRSRLGYEQFF
TRBJ1-2,TRBV5-4,16,CASSLGSRGLGYGYTF
TRBJ2-7,TRBV5-1,16,CASSYGTGGSSYEQYF
TRBJ2-1,TRBV7-9,14,CASSLAQVGNEQFF
TRBJ2-4,TRBV30,13,CAWTLFSKNIQYF
TRBJ2-7,TRBV2,14,CASGAGRSSYEQYF